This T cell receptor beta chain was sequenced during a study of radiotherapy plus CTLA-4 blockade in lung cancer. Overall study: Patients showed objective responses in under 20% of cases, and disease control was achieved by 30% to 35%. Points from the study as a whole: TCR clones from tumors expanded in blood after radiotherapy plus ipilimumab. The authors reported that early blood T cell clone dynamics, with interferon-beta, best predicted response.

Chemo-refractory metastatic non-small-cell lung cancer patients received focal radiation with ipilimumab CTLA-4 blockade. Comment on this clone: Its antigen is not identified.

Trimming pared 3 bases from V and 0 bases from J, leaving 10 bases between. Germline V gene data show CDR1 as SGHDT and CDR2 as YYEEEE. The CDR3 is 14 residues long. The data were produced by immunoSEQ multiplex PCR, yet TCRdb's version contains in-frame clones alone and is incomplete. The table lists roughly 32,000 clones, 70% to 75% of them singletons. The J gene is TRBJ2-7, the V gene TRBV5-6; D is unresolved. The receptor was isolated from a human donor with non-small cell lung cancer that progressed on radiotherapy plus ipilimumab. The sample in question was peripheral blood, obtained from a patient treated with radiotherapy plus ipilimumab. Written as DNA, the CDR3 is TGTGCCAGCAGCTCCGATCCGGGCTCCTACGAGCAGTACTTC. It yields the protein CASSSDPGSYEQYF.